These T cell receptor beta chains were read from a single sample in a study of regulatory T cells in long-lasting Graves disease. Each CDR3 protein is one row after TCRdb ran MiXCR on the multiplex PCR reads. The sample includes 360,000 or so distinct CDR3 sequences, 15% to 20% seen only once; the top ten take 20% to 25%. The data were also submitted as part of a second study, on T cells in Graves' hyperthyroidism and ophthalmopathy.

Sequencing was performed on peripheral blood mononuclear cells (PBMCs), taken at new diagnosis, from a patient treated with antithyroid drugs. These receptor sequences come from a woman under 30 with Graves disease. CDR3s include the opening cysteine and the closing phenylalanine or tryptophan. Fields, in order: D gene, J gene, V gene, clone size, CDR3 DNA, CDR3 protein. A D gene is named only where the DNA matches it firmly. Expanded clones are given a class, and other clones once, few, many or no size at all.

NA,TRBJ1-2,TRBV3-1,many,TGTGCCAGCAGCTTTACCCGGGACTCAGCCTATGGCTACACCTTC,CASSFTRDSAYGYTF
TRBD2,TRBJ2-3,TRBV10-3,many,TGTGCCATCATGCGAGCGGGGGGCGAGATAGATACGCAGTATTTT,CAIMRAGGEIDTQYF
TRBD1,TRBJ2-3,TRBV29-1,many,TGCAGCGTCGCCGGGACAGGGGGAACAGATACGCAGTATTTT,CSVAGTGGTDTQYF
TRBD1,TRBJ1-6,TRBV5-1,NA,TGCGCCAGCAGCTTGGACCCCCCAGGGGGCTCCTATAATTCACCCCTCCACTTT,CASSLDPPGGSYNSPLHF
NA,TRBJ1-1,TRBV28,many,TGTGCCAGCAGGGGACTAGAAGCTTTCTTT,CASRGLEAFF
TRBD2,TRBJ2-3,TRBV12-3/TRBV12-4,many,TGTGCCAGCAGCTGGCGGGGGACCACAGATACGCAGTATTTT,CASSWRGTTDTQYF
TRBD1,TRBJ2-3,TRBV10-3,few,TGTGCCATCAGTCCGACAGGGCAGGCCACAGATACGCAGTATTTT,CAISPTGQATDTQYF
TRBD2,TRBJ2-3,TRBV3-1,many,TGTGCCAGCAGCCCCACCGGGAGGGAAAGGACCACAGATACGCAGTATTTT,CASSPTGRERTTDTQYF
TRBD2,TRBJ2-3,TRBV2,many,TGTGCCAGCAGTTTGGGACTAGGAGGAGATACGCAGTATTTT,CASSLGLGGDTQYF
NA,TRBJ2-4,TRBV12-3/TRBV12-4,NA,TGTGCCAGCAGTTTCTCAGCCAAAAACATTCAGTACTTC,CASSFSAKNIQYF
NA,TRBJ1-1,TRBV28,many,TGTGCCAGCAACAGGAACACTGAAGCTTTCTTT,CASNRNTEAFF
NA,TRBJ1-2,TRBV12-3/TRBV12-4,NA,TGTGCCAGCAGTTTCTCCAGTGGCGGCTACACCTTC,CASSFSSGGYTF
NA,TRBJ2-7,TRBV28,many,TGTGCCAGCAGTTTACCCCAGCCTACCACCTACGAGCAGTACTTC,CASSLPQPTTYEQYF
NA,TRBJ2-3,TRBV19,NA,TGTGCCAGTAGTACAGGACACACAGATACGCAGTATTTT,CASSTGHTDTQYF
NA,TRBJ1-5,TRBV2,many,TGTGCCTGCTCGGACAGTCTGGGCAATCAGCCCCAGCATTTT,CACSDSLGNQPQHF
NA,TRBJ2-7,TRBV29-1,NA,TGCAGCGGGGGGGGCCAGTTGACCTACGAGCAGTACTTC,CSGGGQLTYEQYF
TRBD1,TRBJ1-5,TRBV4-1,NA,TGCGCCAGCAGCCCAAGTCCGGGACAGGCCAATCAGCCCCAGCATTTT,CASSPSPGQANQPQHF
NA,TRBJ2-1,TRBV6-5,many,TGTGCCAGCAGTTACAGTCCAGGGATCAATGAGCAGTTCTTC,CASSYSPGINEQFF